One sample yielded the 17 T cell receptor beta chains listed below, sequenced in a study of cytomegalovirus exposure and HLA in healthy donors. PCR amplification relied on 60 Vbeta primers (plus 13 Jbeta primers). Using immunoSEQ multiplex PCR, the repertoire was profiled, and TCRdb retains in-frame clones only, with some absent. The sample has 270,000 or so clones, about 90% seen once; the top ten hold roughly 1.6%. Material: PBMCs. The receptor source for this set is a girl between 2 and 10 years old in good health and CMV-seronegative.

The V gene is TRBV6-5, the J gene TRBJ1-2; TRBD1 matches 8 bases. Germline V CDR1 and CDR2: MNHEY, SVGAGI. The CDR3 covers 13 residues. Losses at the gene ends were 2 bases for V and 8 bases for J; bases not matched to a gene: 4. Here the CDR3 DNA reads TGTGCCAGCAGTTACGGGGCAGGGGGCGGCTACACCTTC. As protein: CASSYGAGGGYTF.

The chain is built from TRBV6-4 and TRBJ2-1; no clear D. Per the germline V gene, CDR1 is MRHNA and CDR2 is SNTAGT. Trimming stripped 4 bases from V and 2 bases from J, with 18 bases between. The CDR3 has 17 residues. CDR3 in amino acids: CASSVNPVREAYNEQFF. The DNA for the CDR3 is TGTGCCAGCAGTGTAAATCCGGTCCGTGAGGCCTACAATGAGCAGTTCTTC.

This chain links TRBV2 with TRBJ2-1, with 10 bases identical to TRBD2. Germline assignment: CDR1 SNHLY and CDR2 FYNNEI. The junction had 12 bases not matched to a gene; V was cut back by 3 bases and J by 7 bases. This CDR3 region has 17 residues. The CDR3 loop is CASSETSGLTPTNEQFF. Here the CDR3 DNA reads TGTGCCAGCAGTGAGACTAGCGGGCTCACCCCCACTAATGAGCAGTTCTTC.

The chain employs TRBV11-2 and TRBJ2-1; TRBD2 agrees at 8 bases. CDR1 is SGHAT and CDR2 is FQNNGV in the germline V gene. V gave up 0 bases and J gave up 4 bases; unmatched junction bases: 2. This CDR3 has 15 amino acids. The CDR3 DNA follows: TGTGCCAGCAGCTTAGATCGCGGGGGGTACAATGAGCAGTTCTTC. It codes for CASSLDRGGYNEQFF.

The chain links TRBV29-1 to TRBJ2-1, with D perhaps TRBD1 (5 bases). V was cut by 3 bases and J by 7 bases, with 13 bases left in between. This CDR3 has 13 amino acids. The germline CDR1 and CDR2 sequences are SQVTM and ANQGSEA. CDR3 bases: TGCAGCGTTGATGGGGCAGTTTTAAATGAGCAGTTCTTC. This gives the protein CSVDGAVLNEQFF.

J is TRBJ2-1 and V is TRBV11-2, with a possible D match to TRBD1 (6 bases). Germline V lookup: CDR1 SGHAT, CDR2 FQNNGV. There are 13 residues in the CDR3. Trimming cost V 1 base and J 12 bases, with 13 bases left between them. The chain's CDR3 is CASSLGLQGWQFF. The CDR3 coding sequence is TGTGCCAGCAGCTTAGGCTTACAGGGATGGCAGTTCTTC.

The rearrangement joins TRBV13 to TRBJ2-3; 11 nucleotides match TRBD2. The CDR3 has 17 amino acids. The V gene end was trimmed by 4 bases and the J gene end by 4 bases; junction bases not matched to a gene: 10. In germline, CDR1 is PRHDT, CDR2 FYEKMQ (reference sequence). This chain's CDR3 is CASSSAATSGKADTQYF. The CDR3 nucleotides read TGTGCCAGCAGCTCTGCGGCGACTAGCGGGAAAGCAGATACGCAGTATTTT.

The chain is built from TRBV11-2 and TRBJ2-3, with 10 bases identical to TRBD2. Germline loops: CDR1 SGHAT, CDR2 FQNNGV. The CDR3 runs to 18 residues. V lost 1 base and J lost 3; bases outside the gene matches: 10. The DNA of the CDR3 is TGTGCCAGCAGCTTAGTGCCAACTAGCGGGACCTCAACAGATACGCAGTATTTT. As protein: CASSLVPTSGTSTDTQYF.

This clone was observed a single time. J is TRBJ2-1 and V is TRBV18; 8 bases map to TRBD1. V was pared by 1 base and J by 9 bases, with 5 bases of the junction left unmatched. CDR1 and CDR2 from the germline V gene are KGHSH and LQKENI. This CDR3 comprises 14 residues. In DNA form, the CDR3 reads TGTGCCAGCTCACCACGGCAGGGGGCCGGTGAGCAGTTCTTC. Its translation is CASSPRQGAGEQFF.

The chain couples TRBV5-1 to TRBJ2-5, with 11 bases identical to TRBD2. The J call may be mistaken, given a closer DNA end match to TRBJ2-7. Germline-derived CDR1 and CDR2 are SGHRS and YFSETQ. The CDR3 extends over 14 amino acids. CDR3 amino acids: CASHIAGGPNEQYF. The CDR3 bases are TGCGCCAGCCACATAGCGGGGGGGCCGAACGAGCAGTACTTC.

V and J are TRBV6-4 and TRBJ2-2; no firm D call. This CDR3 is 13 amino acids long. Germline V lookup: CDR1 MRHNA, CDR2 SNTAGT. V lost 2 bases, J lost 3 bases, and 4 bases lay in between. In DNA, the CDR3 is TGTGCCAGCAGTGACCGTTACACCGGGGAGCTGTTTTTT. Amino acid sequence: CASSDRYTGELFF.

This clone was seen once. The chain has TRBV14 and TRBJ2-5; TRBD2 aligns across 7 bases. The DNA matches TRBJ2-7 better at its end, which makes the J call doubtful. In germline, CDR1 is SGHDN, CDR2 FVKESK. The length of the CDR3 is 14 residues. CDR3 in DNA: TGTGCCAGCAGCCGGACTAGTTTATCCTACGAGCAGTACTTC. The encoded protein is CASSRTSLSYEQYF.

This clone has just one count. J is TRBJ2-7 and V is TRBV18; 9 nucleotides match TRBD1. The germline CDR1 and CDR2 sequences are KGHSH and LQKENI. The CDR3 runs to 16 residues. After removal of 4 bases from V and 5 bases from J, the junction contained 12 bases not matched to a gene. Here the CDR3 DNA reads TGTGCCAGCTCACGAAATCCGGGACAGGGAAACGACGAGCAGTACTTC. Its protein is CASSRNPGQGNDEQYF.

The rearrangement uses TRBV5-4 and TRBJ2-1, with 10 bases matching TRBD2. The CDR3 has 16 residues. Germline lookup yields CDR1 SGHNT and CDR2 YYREEE (reference sequence). Trimming cost V 1 base and J 4 bases; bases outside gene matches: 5. CDR3 loop: CASSLMVAGGYNEQFF. The CDR3 DNA reads as TGTGCCAGCAGCTTGATGGTAGCGGGAGGTTACAATGAGCAGTTCTTC. The complete variable domain, with remaining parts taken from reference TRBV5-4 and TRBJ2-1, reads ETGVTQSPTHLIKTRGQQVTLRCSSQSGHNTVSWYQQALGQGPQFIFQYYREEENGRGNFPPRFSGLQFPNYSSELNVNALELDDSALYLCASSLMVAGGYNEQFFGPGTRLTVL.

The genes are TRBV2 and TRBJ2-2; 9 bases match TRBD2. Trimming removed 7 bases from V and 4 bases from J; junction bases left unmatched: 10. In germline, CDR1 is SNHLY, CDR2 FYNNEI. This CDR3 spans 16 amino acids. The chain's CDR3 is CASIRRGTSITGELFF. CDR3 in DNA: TGTGCCAGCATACGCCGAGGGACTAGCATCACCGGGGAGCTGTTTTTT. The whole variable domain, filled in from reference TRBV2 and TRBJ2-2, reads EPEVTQTPSHQVTQMGQEVILRCVPISNHLYFYWYRQILGQKVEFLVSFYNNEISEKSEIFDDQFSVERPDGSNFTLKIRSTKLEDSAMYFCASIRRGTSITGELFFGEGSRLTVL.

This clone has more than one count but fewer than ten. The V and J genes are TRBV28 and TRBJ1-1; D unclear. Trimming pared 5 bases from V and 1 base from J, leaving 11 bases between. The germline V gene has CDR1 MDHEN and CDR2 SYDVKM. CDR3 length: 14 amino acids. The CDR3 here is CASSPLDKNTEAFF. CDR3 nucleotide sequence: TGTGCCAGCAGTCCCCTCGACAAGAACACTGAAGCTTTCTTT. Based on the CDR3 plus reference TRBV28 and TRBJ1-1, the full variable domain is DVKVTQSSRYLVKRTGEKVFLECVQDMDHENMFWYRQDPGLGLRLIYFSYDVKMKEKGDIPEGYSVSREKKERFSLILESASTNQTSMYLCASSPLDKNTEAFFGQGTRLTVV.

The V gene is TRBV10-3, the J gene TRBJ1-4; D ambiguous. V lost 6 bases and J 6 bases, leaving 26 bases between the germline ends. The CDR3 totals 18 residues. CDR1 and CDR2 from the germline V gene are ENHRY and SYGVKD. This CDR3 is CAISVSLPPPSQDEKLFF. CDR3 coding DNA: TGTGCCATCAGCGTCTCTCTACCTCCCCCCTCGCAGGATGAAAAACTGTTTTTT.